This TCR beta chain stems from a study of T cell repertoires in aging, cancer and after chemotherapy. Amplification of TCR beta used genomic DNA extracted from peripheral blood. TRB rearrangements spanning V, D and J were amplified using mixed TRB-A/B primers. TCRdb reprocessed the multiplex PCR reads via MiXCR and lists one record per CDR3 protein. The data show about 4,600 distinct CDR3 sequences, over 20% seen once. As concerns this clonotype: An end of the junction differs from the germline gene, which may be a read error.

Germline values: CDR1 LNHDA, CDR2 SQIVND (reference sequence). The CDR3 sequence is 13 residues long. The receptor was derived from a human donor with a blood cancer. The genes are TRBV19 and TRBJ1-5; D ambiguous. Sequencing used blood. CDR3 protein: CASSYLSNHPQHF. CDR3 bases: TGTGCCAGTAGCTACCTGAGCAATCATCCCCAGCATTTT.